This entry features one T cell receptor beta chain sequence. Generated by immunoSEQ multiplex PCR, the TCRdb table keeps only in-frame clones and is missing some. The sample lists hundreds of thousands of clones, approximately 90% occurring once. The record originates from a study of blood T cell repertoires in COVID-19. This receptor was identified in a young woman who had recovered from COVID-19. Sequencing was carried out using PBMCs or T cells enriched from blood (not recorded which).

The CDR3 coding sequence is TGTGCCAGCTCACCTGTAGCAACTAATGAAAAACTGTTTTTT. This translates into CASSPVATNEKLFF. This chain connects TRBV18 to TRBJ1-4; no firm D call. V was shortened by 3 bases and J by 0 bases, with 5 bases between the two germline ends. The CDR3 consists of 14 residues. Per germline, CDR1 KGHSH and CDR2 LQKENI.